A selection of T cell receptor beta chains follows, all from one sample in a study of response to subunit inactivated influenza vaccine. TCRdb passed the RT-PCR reads through MiXCR, listing each CDR3 protein once. The sample has about 480,000 distinct CDR3 sequences, over 25% seen once; the top ten hold approximately 2%. Sequencing was performed on CD4+ T cells sorted from PBMCs, taken 5 days after vaccination. The origin of the receptors is a man aged 50 to 60 who received an inactivated influenza vaccine. Each CDR3 is given with its conserved first and last residue. A D gene is named only where the DNA matches it firmly.

D gene	V gene	J gene	CDR3 DNA	CDR3 protein
-	TRBV7-2	TRBJ1-1	TGTGCCAGCAGCCCTAGTGTCGACACTGAAGCTTTCTTT	CASSPSVDTEAFF
-	TRBV4-2	TRBJ2-7	TGTGCCAGCAGCCGGAACGGCGGGGACAGAGCCTACGAGCAGTACTTC	CASSRNGGDRAYEQYF
-	TRBV5-1	TRBJ2-3	TGCGCCAGCAGCCCGGTCCAGGGCACAGATACGCAGTATTTT	CASSPVQGTDTQYF
TRBD1	TRBV5-1	TRBJ2-5	TGCGCCAGCAGCTTAGGGGCAGGGGGCATGGAGACCCAGTACTTC	CASSLGAGGMETQYF
-	TRBV27	TRBJ2-1	TGTGCCAGCAGTTTATGGCAGGGCCAAAACAATGAGCAGTTCTTC	CASSLWQGQNNEQFF
-	TRBV15	TRBJ2-7	TGTGCCACCAGCTCCGTCGGAGGGAGCTACGAGCAGTACTTC	CATSSVGGSYEQYF
TRBD2	TRBV20-1	TRBJ2-2	TGCAGTGCGAGGACTAGCCAGAACACCGGGGAGCTGTTTTTT	CSARTSQNTGELFF
-	TRBV11-2	TRBJ1-5	TGTGCCAGCAGCTTAGATTTCGGGGGTCATCAGCCCCAGCATTTT	CASSLDFGGHQPQHF
-	TRBV20-1	TRBJ1-4	TGCAGTGCTAGAGATCTGGGGTTGGGGTCTGAAAAACTGTTTTTT	CSARDLGLGSEKLFF
-	TRBV7-2	TRBJ2-2	TGTGCCAGCCCTATCCAGGGGAACACCGGGGAGCTGTTTTTT	CASPIQGNTGELFF